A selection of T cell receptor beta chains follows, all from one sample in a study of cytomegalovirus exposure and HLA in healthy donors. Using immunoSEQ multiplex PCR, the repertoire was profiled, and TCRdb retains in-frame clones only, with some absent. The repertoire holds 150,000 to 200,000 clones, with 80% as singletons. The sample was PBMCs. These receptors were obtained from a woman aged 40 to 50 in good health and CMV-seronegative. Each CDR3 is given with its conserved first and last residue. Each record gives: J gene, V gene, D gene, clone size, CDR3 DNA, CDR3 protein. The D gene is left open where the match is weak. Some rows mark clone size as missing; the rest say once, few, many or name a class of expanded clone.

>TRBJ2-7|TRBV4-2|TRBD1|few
TGTGCCAGCAGCCAAACCCGGGACAGCTCCTACGAGCAGTACTTC
CASSQTRDSSYEQYF
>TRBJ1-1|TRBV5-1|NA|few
TGCGCCAGCAGCTTGGTTAGCTTTGTTTCCAGGAACACTGAAGCTTTCTTT
CASSLVSFVSRNTEAFF
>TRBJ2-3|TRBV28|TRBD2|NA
TGTGCCAGCAGTGCCGGGACTAGCGGGGGAACTCACACAGATACGCAGTATTTT
CASSAGTSGGTHTDTQYF
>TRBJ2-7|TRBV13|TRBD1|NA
TGTGCCAGCAGCTTAGGGGGGACAGGGTTCTACGAGCAGTACTTC
CASSLGGTGFYEQYF
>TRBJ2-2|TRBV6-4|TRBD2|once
TGTGCCAGCAGTGAGACTAGCGGGGGGACCGGGGAGCTGTTTTTT
CASSETSGGTGELFF
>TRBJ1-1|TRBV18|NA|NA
TGTGCCAGCTCAGGGGGGACTGAAGCTTTCTTT
CASSGGTEAFF
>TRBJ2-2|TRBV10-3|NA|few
TGTGCCATCAGTCCCTCAGGGGAAACCGGGGAGCTGTTTTTT
CAISPSGETGELFF
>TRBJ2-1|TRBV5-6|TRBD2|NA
TGTGCCAGCAGCTCCGGGACTAGCGGAGACAATGAGCAGTTCTTC
CASSSGTSGDNEQFF
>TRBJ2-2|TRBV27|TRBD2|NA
TGTGCCAGCAGTTTACTAAGCGGGATCGGGGAGCTGTTTTTT
CASSLLSGIGELFF
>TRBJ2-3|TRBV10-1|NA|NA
TGCGCCAGCAGTGAGTCGCAGGGAAGCACCACAGATACGCAGTATTTT
CASSESQGSTTDTQYF
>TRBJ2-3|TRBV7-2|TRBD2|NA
TGTGCCAGCAGCTTCGGGGGGGCAGATACGCAGTATTTT
CASSFGGADTQYF
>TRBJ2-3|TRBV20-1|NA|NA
TGCAGTGCTAGGAGCGCAGATACGCAGTATTTT
CSARSADTQYF
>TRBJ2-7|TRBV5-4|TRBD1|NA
TGTGCCAGCAGCAGGGACAGGGGCACCTACGAGCAGTACTTC
CASSRDRGTYEQYF
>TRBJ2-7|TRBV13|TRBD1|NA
TGTGCCAGCAGCTTAGGGGGGACAGGGCTCTACGAGCAGTACTTC
CASSLGGTGLYEQYF
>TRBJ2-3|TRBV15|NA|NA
TGTGCCACCAGGAAGGCGGGACTCACAGATACGCAGTATTTT
CATRKAGLTDTQYF
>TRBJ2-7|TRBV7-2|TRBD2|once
TGTGCCAGCAGCGCCCATCGGGGGGGTATCTACGAGCAGTACTTC
CASSAHRGGIYEQYF
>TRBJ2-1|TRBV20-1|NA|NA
TGCAGTGCCCTAAGGACAGAGCAGTTCTTC
CSALRTEQFF
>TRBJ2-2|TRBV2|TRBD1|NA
TGTGCCAGCAGCTTCGGGACAGGACGTACCGGGGAGCTGTTTTTT
CASSFGTGRTGELFF
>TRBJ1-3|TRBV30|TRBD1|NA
TGTGCCTGCAAAAGTCCGGGACAGCTTCTTGTCTCTGGAAACACCATATATTTT
CACKSPGQLLVSGNTIYF
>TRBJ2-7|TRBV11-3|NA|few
TGTGCCAGCAGCTTAGAGAGCACAGTTCCCTACGAGCAGTACTTC
CASSLESTVPYEQYF
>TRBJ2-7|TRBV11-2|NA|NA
TGTGCCAGCAGCTTGACTGGGACTTTCTACGAGCAGTACTTC
CASSLTGTFYEQYF
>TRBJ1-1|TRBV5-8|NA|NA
TGTGCCAGCCGACAGGACGTGAACACTGAAGCTTTCTTT
CASRQDVNTEAFF
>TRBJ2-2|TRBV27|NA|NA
TGTGCCAGCAGTTTAGGCCCCACCGGGGAGCTGTTTTTT
CASSLGPTGELFF
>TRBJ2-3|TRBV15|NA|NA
TGTGCCACCAGCAGAGATCAGGGGGGAGCCGGAGATACGCAGTATTTT
CATSRDQGGAGDTQYF
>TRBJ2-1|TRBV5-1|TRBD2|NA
TGCGCCAGCACCCTTTGGACTAGCGGGAACAATGAGCAGTTCTTC
CASTLWTSGNNEQFF
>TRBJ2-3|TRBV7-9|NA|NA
TGTGCCAGCAGCTTAGCGCGGGGCAGGGAGGCAGATACGCAGTATTTT
CASSLARGREADTQYF
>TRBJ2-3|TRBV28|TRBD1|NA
TGTGCCAGCAGTCCCTTCGACAGGGGAGGTGGTACGCAGTATTTT
CASSPFDRGGGTQYF
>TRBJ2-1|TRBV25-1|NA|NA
TGTGCCAGCAGTTCGGCAGGCCCTTCCTACAATGAGCAGTTCTTC
CASSSAGPSYNEQFF
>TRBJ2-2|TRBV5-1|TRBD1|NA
TGCGCCAGCAGCTTGGCCACACAGGGGGCGCGGGCTACAACCGGGGAGCTGTTTTTT
CASSLATQGARATTGELFF
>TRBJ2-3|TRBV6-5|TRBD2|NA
TGTGCCAGCAATGAAGTCGGGGGGACAGATACGCAGTATTTT
CASNEVGGTDTQYF
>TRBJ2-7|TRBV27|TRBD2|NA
TGTGCCAGCAGTCCCGGGGGGTACGAGCAGTACTTC
CASSPGGYEQYF
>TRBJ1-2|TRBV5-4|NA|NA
TGTGCCAGCACCCAAGCGGGGGGCGGCTATGGCTACACCTTC
CASTQAGGGYGYTF
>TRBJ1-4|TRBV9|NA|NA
TGTGCCAGCAGCGTGACTGGAGCAACTAATGAAAAACTGTTTTTT
CASSVTGATNEKLFF
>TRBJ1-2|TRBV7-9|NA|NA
TGTGCCAGCAGCCTCGGGACAAAACCTAACTATGGCTACACCTTC
CASSLGTKPNYGYTF
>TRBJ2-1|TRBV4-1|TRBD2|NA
TGCGCCAGCAGCCAATACAGCGGGGGGGACAATGAGCAGTTCTTC
CASSQYSGGDNEQFF
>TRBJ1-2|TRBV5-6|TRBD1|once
TGTGCCAGCAGCTTGGCCGAGACAGGGCCCTATGGCTACACCTTC
CASSLAETGPYGYTF
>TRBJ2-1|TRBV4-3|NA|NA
TGCGCCAGCAGCCAAGAAGCCCTCTTTGGTAATGAGCAGTTCTTC
CASSQEALFGNEQFF
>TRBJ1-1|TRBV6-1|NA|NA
TGTGCCAGCAGTGAACGGGGGTTCGCTTTCTTT
CASSERGFAFF
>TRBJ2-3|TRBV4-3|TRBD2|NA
TGCGCCAGCAGCCAGGGGACTAGCGGGGGCCGGGCAGATACGCAGTATTTT
CASSQGTSGGRADTQYF
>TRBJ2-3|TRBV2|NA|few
TGTGCCAGCAGACGGGGGTATAGCACAGATACGCAGTATTTT
CASRRGYSTDTQYF
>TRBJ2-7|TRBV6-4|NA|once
TGTGCCAGCAGTGACTCGCCAGGCTACGAGCAGTACTTC
CASSDSPGYEQYF
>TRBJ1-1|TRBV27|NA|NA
TGTGCCAGCAGTTTAACCACAGAGAACACTGAAGCTTTCTTT
CASSLTTENTEAFF
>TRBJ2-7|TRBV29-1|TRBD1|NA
TGCAGCGTTGGGGACAGGGGGAAACACGAGCAGTACTTC
CSVGDRGKHEQYF
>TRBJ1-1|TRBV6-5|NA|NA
TGTGCCAGCAAAGGGAGTTCGAAAGCTTTCTTT
CASKGSSKAFF
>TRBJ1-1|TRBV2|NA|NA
TGTGCCAGCAGTCGACAGGTCCTAGAGGGCACTGAAGCTTTCTTT
CASSRQVLEGTEAFF
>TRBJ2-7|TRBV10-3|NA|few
TGTGCCATCAGTGACGGTAGAACCTACGAGCAGTACTTC
CAISDGRTYEQYF
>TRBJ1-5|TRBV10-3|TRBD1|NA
TGTGCCATCAGTGAATCTACAGGGGGAAATCAGCCCCAGCATTTT
CAISESTGGNQPQHF
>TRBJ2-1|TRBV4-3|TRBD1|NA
TGCGCCAGCAGCCAAGATGCACAGGGGGCTGGCAATGAGCAGTTCTTC
CASSQDAQGAGNEQFF
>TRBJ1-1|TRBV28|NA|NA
TGTGCCAGCACCCCTCGGAACACTGAAGCTTTCTTT
CASTPRNTEAFF
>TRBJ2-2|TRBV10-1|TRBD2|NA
TGCGCCAGCAGTGAGCGGACTAGCGGACCTACCGGGGAGCTGTTTTTT
CASSERTSGPTGELFF
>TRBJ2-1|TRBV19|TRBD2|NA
TGTGCCAGTAGTACAACCGGGACTAGCTCCTACAATGAGCAGTTCTTC
CASSTTGTSSYNEQFF
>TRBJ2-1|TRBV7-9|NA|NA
TGTTCCAGCAGCTTTCGCGACAGGTACAATGAGCAGTTCTTC
CSSSFRDRYNEQFF
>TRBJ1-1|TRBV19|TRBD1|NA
TGTGCCACAAGGGACAGGGGGAACACTGAAGCTTTCTTT
CATRDRGNTEAFF
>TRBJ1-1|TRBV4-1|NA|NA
TGCGCCAGCAGCCAAGCTCCCCGGGGGAGGTACACTGAAGCTTTCTTT
CASSQAPRGRYTEAFF
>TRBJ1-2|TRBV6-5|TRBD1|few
TGTGCCAGCAGTGCGGACAGGGGGAGAGGCTACACCTTC
CASSADRGRGYTF
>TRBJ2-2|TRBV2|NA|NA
TGTGCCAGCGGTGCAGCGAACACCGGGGAGCTGTTTTTT
CASGAANTGELFF
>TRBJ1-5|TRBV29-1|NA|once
TGCAGCGTTGCGTGGCAGGCCGGCCAGCCCCAGCATTTT
CSVAWQAGQPQHF
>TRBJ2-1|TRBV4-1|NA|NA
TGCGCCAGCAGCCAAGATCCTGAGTACAATGAGCAGTTCTTC
CASSQDPEYNEQFF